This T cell receptor (beta chain) emerged from a study of T cell repertoires in cytomegalovirus infection. The CDR3 consists of 15 residues. V trimming: 4 bases; J trimming: 2 bases; junction bases outside the gene matches: 4. Per the germline V gene, CDR1 is MGHRA and CDR2 is YSYEKL. A note on this clonotype: The antigen is unknown.

TCRdb passed the reads through MiXCR, listing each CDR3 protein once. The sample includes about 920,000 distinct CDR3 sequences, less than 40% of them seen just once. This TCR was recovered from a human donor in good health (CMV status not recorded). Some clones in this sample may be carry-over from other donors' samples. V is TRBV4-1 and J is TRBJ2-1; 8 bases match TRBD1. Sequenced material: cultured CD8+ T cells from PBMCs, taken from culture after CMV antigen stimulation. The CDR3 coding sequence is TGCGCCAGCAGCCCGGACAGGGCGGCCTACAATGAGCAGTTCTTC. It translates to CASSPDRAAYNEQFF.